This TCR beta chain was sequenced during a study of blood T cell repertoires in COVID-19. Study at large: Sites across the United States, Italy and Spain contributed samples from acute and convalescent COVID-19. PBMCs, B-cell-depleted T cells, or T cells provided the cDNA or gDNA that made up the material.

Seattle researchers signed up patients amid active infection and tracked them longitudinally. As originally analysed: Nucleated cell number was recorded as an estimate derived from reference gene primer amplification. TCRdb's table, derived via immunoSEQ multiplex PCR, lists solely in-frame clones and lacks some. Clone size and the V and J calls come from that table; the DNA yielded D and trimming. The repertoire holds about 180,000 clones, with about three quarters as singletons. Germline V gives CDR1 SGHKS, CDR2 YYEKEE (reference sequence). The junction had 9 bases not matched to a gene; V was cut back by 4 bases and J by 6 bases. This CDR3 comprises 15 residues.

This chain connects TRBV5-5 to TRBJ2-1; 8 bases map to TRBD1. This TCR was recovered from a woman of 80 years or more with COVID-19, enrolled during active disease. Sequencing was done on a sample of peripheral blood. The CDR3 region is CASSPDQDRVNEQFF. As DNA, the CDR3 is TGTGCCAGCAGCCCAGACCAGGACAGGGTCAATGAGCAGTTCTTC.